The source of this TCR beta chain is a study of blood T cells in healthy people across ages. Primed by a sample-barcoded 5' primer and a J-beta primer mix, a second PCR proceeded for roughly 6 to 12 cycles. In TCRdb, the 5' RACE reads were re-called with MiXCR into one record per CDR3 protein. The table shows around 1,700,000 distinct CDR3 sequences, with over 25% occurring only once. The CDR3 contains 18 residues. In its sample, this clonotype was seen once. The sequencing sample was made of blood. This TCR was recovered from a woman under 40 in good health. The chain employs TRBV21-1 and TRBJ2-5; TRBD1 is the table's D call, not checked against the DNA. TRBV21-1 is listed as a pseudogene. The DNA for the CDR3 is TGTGCCAGCACCCCCGGGAAGCCGGGACAGGGGTACCAAGAGACCCAGTACTTC. Its protein is CASTPGKPGQGYQETQYF.